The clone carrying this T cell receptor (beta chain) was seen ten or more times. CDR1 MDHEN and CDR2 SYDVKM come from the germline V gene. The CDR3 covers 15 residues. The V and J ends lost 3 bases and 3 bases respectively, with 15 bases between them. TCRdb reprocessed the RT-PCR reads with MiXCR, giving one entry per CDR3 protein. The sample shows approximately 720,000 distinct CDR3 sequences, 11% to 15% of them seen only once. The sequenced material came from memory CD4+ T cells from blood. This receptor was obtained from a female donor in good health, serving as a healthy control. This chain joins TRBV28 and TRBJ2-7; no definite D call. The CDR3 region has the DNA TGTGCCAGCAGTTTTATTAGCCGGACGGTCTACGAGCAGTACTTC. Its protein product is CASSFISRTVYEQYF.